This TCR beta chain was sequenced during a study of blood T cell repertoires in COVID-19. Generated by immunoSEQ multiplex PCR, the TCRdb table keeps only in-frame clones and is missing some. The repertoire consists of 250,000 to 400,000 clones, with approximately 90% occurring once and the leading ten covering 1.5% to 2%. Material for sequencing was peripheral blood. The clonotype comes from a woman aged 30 to 39 with COVID-19, enrolled during active disease.

CDR3 DNA: TGCGCCAGCAGCTGGGGGCTTGGGCAGGGGCCACGGACAGATACGCAGTATTTT. Its protein is CASSWGLGQGPRTDTQYF. J is TRBJ2-3 and V is TRBV5-1; tentative D call: TRBD1 (6 bases). CDR3 length equals 18 residues. The V gene lost 3 bases and the J gene lost 3 bases, with 23 bases spanning the gap. Germline-derived CDR1 and CDR2 are SGHRS and YFSETQ.